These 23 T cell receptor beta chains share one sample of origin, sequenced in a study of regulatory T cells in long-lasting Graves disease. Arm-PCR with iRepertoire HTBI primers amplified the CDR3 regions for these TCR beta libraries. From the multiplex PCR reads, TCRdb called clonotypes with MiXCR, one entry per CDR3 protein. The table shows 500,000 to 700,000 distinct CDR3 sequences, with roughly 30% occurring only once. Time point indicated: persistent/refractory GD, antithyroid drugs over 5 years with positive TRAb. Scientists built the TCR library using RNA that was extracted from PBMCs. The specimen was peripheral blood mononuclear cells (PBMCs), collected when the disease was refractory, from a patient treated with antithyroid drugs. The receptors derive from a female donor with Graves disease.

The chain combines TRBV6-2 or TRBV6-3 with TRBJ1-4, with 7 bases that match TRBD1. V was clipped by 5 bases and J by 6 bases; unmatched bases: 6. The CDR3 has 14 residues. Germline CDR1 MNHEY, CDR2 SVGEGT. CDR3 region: CASSGRQGDEKLFF. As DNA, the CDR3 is TGTGCCAGCAGTGGAAGGCAGGGGGATGAAAAACTGTTTTTT.

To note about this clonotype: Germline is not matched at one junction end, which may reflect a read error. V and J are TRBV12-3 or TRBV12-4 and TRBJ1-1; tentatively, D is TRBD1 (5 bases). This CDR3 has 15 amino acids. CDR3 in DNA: TGTGCCAGCAGCGTAGGCTGGGGCCCGAACACTGAAGCTTCCTTT. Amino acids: CASSVGWGPNTEASF.

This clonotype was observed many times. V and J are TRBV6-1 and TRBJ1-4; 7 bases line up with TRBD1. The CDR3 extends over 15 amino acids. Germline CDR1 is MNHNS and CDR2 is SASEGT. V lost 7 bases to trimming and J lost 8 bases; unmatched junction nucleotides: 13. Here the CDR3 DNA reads TGTGCCAGCACCGCGCCCGCAGGGGGGGGCGAAAAACTGTTTTTT. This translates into CASTAPAGGGEKLFF.

The CDR3 coding sequence is TGTGCCAGACAGGGGATGAACATTCAGTACTTC. Its protein is CARQGMNIQYF. This rearrangement joins TRBV28 to TRBJ2-4; 7 bases fit TRBD1. This CDR3 has 11 residues. V was pared by 9 bases and J by 7 bases, with 3 bases of the junction left unmatched. Germline CDR1 reads MDHEN; CDR2 reads SYDVKM.

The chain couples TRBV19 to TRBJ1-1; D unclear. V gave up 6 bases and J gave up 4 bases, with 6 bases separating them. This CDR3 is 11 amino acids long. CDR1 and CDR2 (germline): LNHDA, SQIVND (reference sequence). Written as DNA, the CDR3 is TGTGCCAGTAGGGCCAGCACTGAAGCTTTCTTT. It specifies CASRASTEAFF.

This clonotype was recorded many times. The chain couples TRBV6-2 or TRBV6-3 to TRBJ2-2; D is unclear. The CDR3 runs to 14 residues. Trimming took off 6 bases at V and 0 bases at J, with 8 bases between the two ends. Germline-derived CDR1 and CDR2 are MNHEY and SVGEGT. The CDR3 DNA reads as TGTGCCAGCAGCCCAAGGGCGAACACCGGGGAGCTGTTTTTT. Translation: CASSPRANTGELFF.

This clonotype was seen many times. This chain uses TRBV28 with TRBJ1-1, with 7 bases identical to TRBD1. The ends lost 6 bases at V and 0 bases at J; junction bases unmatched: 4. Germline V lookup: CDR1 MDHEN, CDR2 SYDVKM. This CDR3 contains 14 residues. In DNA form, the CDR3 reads TGTGCCAGCAGCAGGGACAGCATGAACACTGAAGCTTTCTTT. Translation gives CASSRDSMNTEAFF.

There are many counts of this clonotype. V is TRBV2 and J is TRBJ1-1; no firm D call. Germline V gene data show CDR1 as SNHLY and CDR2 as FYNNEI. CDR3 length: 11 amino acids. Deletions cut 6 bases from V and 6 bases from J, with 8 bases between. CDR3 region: CASRVGAEAFF. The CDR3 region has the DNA TGTGCCAGCAGAGTCGGGGCTGAAGCTTTCTTT.

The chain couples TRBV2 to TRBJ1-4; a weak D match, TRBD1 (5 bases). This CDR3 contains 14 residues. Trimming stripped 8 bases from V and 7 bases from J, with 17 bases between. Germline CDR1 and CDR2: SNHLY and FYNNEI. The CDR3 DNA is TGTGCCAGCCTTGCCCGGGGCCTAAGTGAAAAACTGTTTTTT. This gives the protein CASLARGLSEKLFF.

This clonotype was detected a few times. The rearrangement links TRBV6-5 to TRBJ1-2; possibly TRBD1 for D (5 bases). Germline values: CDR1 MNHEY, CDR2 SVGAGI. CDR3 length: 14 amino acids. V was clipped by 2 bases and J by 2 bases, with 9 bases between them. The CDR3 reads CASSYQAGNYGYTF. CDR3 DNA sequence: TGTGCCAGCAGTTACCAGGCAGGGAACTATGGCTACACCTTC.

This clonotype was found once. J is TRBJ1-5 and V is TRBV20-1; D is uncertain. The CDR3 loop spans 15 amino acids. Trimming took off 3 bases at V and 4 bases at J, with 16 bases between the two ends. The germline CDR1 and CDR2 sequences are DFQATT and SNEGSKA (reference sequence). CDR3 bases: TGCAGTGCTAGCCTTCCCGGGGAGGTGAATCAGCCCCAGCATTTT. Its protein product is CSASLPGEVNQPQHF.

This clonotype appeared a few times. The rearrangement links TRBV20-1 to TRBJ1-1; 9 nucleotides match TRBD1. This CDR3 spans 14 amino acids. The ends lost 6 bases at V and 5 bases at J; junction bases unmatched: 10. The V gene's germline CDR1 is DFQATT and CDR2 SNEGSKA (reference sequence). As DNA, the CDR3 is TGCAGTGCCGAACCGGGACAGGGAAGAACTGAAGCTTTCTTT. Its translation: CSAEPGQGRTEAFF.

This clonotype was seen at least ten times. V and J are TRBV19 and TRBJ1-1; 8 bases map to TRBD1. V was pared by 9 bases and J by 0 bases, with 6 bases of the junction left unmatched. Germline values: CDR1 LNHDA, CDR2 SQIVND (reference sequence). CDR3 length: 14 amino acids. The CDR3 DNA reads TGTGCCAGCAGGAAGACAGGGGTGAACACTGAAGCTTTCTTT. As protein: CASRKTGVNTEAFF.

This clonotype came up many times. The CDR3 DNA sequence: TGTGCCAGCAGCTTAAGGACTGGGGAGACCCAGTACTTC. It encodes CASSLRTGETQYF. The genes are TRBV2 and TRBJ2-5; D may be TRBD2 (5 bases). V lost 6 bases and J lost 5, with 13 bases in between. This CDR3 has 13 residues. Germline V gene lookup returns CDR1 SNHLY and CDR2 FYNNEI.

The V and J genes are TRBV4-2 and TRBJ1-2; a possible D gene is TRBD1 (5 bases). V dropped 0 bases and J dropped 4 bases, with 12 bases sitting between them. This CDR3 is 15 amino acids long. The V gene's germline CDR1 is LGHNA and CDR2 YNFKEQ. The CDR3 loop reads CASSQDRGHSYGYTF. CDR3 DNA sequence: TGTGCCAGCAGCCAAGATAGGGGTCACAGCTATGGCTACACCTTC.

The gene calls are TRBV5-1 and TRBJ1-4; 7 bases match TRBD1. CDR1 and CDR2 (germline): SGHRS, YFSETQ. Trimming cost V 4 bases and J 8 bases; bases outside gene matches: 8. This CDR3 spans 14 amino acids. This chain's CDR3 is CASSRNRGSEKLFF. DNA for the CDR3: TGCGCCAGCAGCCGCAACAGGGGCTCCGAAAAACTGTTTTTT.

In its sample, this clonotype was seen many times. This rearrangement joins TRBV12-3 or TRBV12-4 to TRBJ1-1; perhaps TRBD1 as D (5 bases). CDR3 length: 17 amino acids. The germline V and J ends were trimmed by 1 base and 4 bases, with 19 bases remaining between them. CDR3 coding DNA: TGTGCCAGCAGTTTAGACTTAGGGGCCAACTGGCCCACTGAAGCTTTCTTT. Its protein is CASSLDLGANWPTEAFF.

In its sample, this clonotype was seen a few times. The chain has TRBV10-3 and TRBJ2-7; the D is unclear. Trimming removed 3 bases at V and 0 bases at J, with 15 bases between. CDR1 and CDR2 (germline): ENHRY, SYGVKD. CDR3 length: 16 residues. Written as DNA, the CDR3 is TGTGCCATCAGTGAACGAGGTGGAACAGCCTCCTACGAGCAGTACTTC. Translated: CAISERGGTASYEQYF.

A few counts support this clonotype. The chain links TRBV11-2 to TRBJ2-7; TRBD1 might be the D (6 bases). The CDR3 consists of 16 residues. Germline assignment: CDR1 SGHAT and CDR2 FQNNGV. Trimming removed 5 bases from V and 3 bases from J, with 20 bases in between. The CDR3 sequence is CASSPRTQGFFYEQYF. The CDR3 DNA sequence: TGTGCCAGCAGCCCGAGGACACAGGGTTTCTTCTACGAGCAGTACTTC.

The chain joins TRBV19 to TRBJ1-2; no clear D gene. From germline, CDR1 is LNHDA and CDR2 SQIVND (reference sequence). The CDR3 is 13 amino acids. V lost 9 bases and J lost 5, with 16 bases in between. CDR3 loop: CASNTGPRYGYTF. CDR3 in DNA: TGTGCCAGCAACACCGGGCCTAGGTATGGCTACACCTTC.

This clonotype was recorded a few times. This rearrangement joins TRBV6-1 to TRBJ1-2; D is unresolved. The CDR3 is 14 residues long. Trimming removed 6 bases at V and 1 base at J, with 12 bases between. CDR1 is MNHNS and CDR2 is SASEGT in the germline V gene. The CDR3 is CASRPPTDNYGYTF. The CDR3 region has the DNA TGTGCCAGCAGGCCACCAACAGATAACTATGGCTACACCTTC.

The DNA of the CDR3 is TGTGCCAGCAGGCCTGGGGACTATGGCTACACCTTC. Translated: CASRPGDYGYTF. The chain combines TRBV6-1 with TRBJ1-2; D gene uncertain. Trimming left V 6 bases short and J 3 bases short, with 8 bases between. The CDR3 is 12 residues long. Germline V gives CDR1 MNHNS, CDR2 SASEGT.

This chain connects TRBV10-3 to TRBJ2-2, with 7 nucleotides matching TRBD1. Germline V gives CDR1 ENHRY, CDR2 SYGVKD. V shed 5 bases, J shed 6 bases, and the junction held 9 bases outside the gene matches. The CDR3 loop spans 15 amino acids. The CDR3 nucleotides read TGTGCCATCAGTTTCCGACAGGGTTTGCCCGGGGAGCTGTTTTTT. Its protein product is CAISFRQGLPGELFF.